The entry that follows covers one T cell receptor beta chain sequence. A few counts support this clonotype. Its binding antigen is unknown. Base qualities were left out, and no much larger clone turns up one base away. Only healthy Caucasian donors were included. Using Miltenyi CD45RO+ enrichment and human naive T-cell isolation kits, memory (CD45RO+) and naive T cells were isolated from PBMC. CDR1 SGHTA and CDR2 FQGNSA were looked up in the germline V gene. The CDR3 contains 14 residues, cysteine and phenylalanine counted. The read is trimmed to its CDR3 DNA, 42 bases read in frame from base 1. Trimming takes 3 bases from V and 5 bases from J, and the germline ends sit 13 bases apart. The data belong to a study of identical twins listed by TCRdb under 2016. Looking at the study overall: The study deep-sequenced TCR alpha and beta repertoires from monozygotic twins, unrelated adults of various ages and cord blood to test whether fetal clonotypes persist. To rule out contamination, replicate twin experiments were performed at different times with different library preparation protocols. General conclusions and limits of the study: Abundant cord blood beta clonotypes had fewer insertions, young adult naive repertoires showed a similar but weaker trend, and memory repertoires showed no such trend. Compared with coincidental sharing between unrelated individuals, out-of-frame TCR alpha sequences shared between twins showed an excess of sequences with low generation probability. In monozygotic twins, recombination models systematically underestimated out-of-frame TCR alpha sharing, but the models matched the sharing seen between unrelated individuals. The excess sharing between twins in beta out-of-frame sequences was weaker because fewer shared sequences reduced the signal-to-noise ratio. Zero-insertion analyses could be partly confounded by invariant T cells such as MAIT and iNKT, although diverse VJ usage argued against such confounding for most clonotypes. Because the same donors could not be followed over many years, the conclusions depended on cross-sectional statistical analysis.

The method was 5' RACE. Sequencing was carried out with an Illumina HiSeq 2000. A universal primer binding site was introduced by template switching, and a unique molecular identifier was present in the final cDNA, enabling accurate counting of TCR cDNA molecules. First-strand cDNA for TCR alpha and beta chains was synthesized from specific primers in the conserved constant-segment region. To control for contamination, each cDNA library was double barcoded with a SMART-Mk sample barcode plus Illumina barcodes. TruSeq adapter sequences along with Illumina sample barcodes were introduced in two successive PCR steps. TCR alpha and beta cDNA libraries were sequenced on the Illumina HiSeq platform with custom primers. In the paper's pipeline: Unique molecular identifiers were extracted from raw reads with MiGEC, and CDR3 positions were determined with MiXCR. For each individual, recombination models were inferred using an EM algorithm with the repgenHMM and IGoR tools. The analysis of shared clonotypes was done with the tcR package in R, with sharing normalized by the product of cloneset sizes. Out-of-frame nonproductive sequences were analyzed to study raw recombination free of thymic and clonal selection effects. The public sequencing data were trimmed at Q25 with fastp and processed into clonotypes with MiXCR by TCRdb, which kept only in-frame beta chains. Duplicate CDR3 protein sequences are folded into a single record with the most common DNA and genes. These V and J calls originate from TCRdb's pipeline instead of the authors' own analysis. This sample holds 200,000 to 300,000 distinct CDR3 sequences; roughly a tenth were observed only once. The ten largest make up about 9% of the sample.

Specimen: memory T cells sorted from blood. The meaning of the sample's cell subset or site label: CD45RO+ enriched T cells. This clonotype was obtained from a man aged 45 to 65 in good health. The sequence links TRBV7-2 to TRBJ2-5; the D gene cannot be resolved reliably. The sequenced DNA: TGTGCCAGCAGCTTTGGTATTAGGGTGGAGACCCAGTACTTC. It translates to CASSFGIRVETQYF.